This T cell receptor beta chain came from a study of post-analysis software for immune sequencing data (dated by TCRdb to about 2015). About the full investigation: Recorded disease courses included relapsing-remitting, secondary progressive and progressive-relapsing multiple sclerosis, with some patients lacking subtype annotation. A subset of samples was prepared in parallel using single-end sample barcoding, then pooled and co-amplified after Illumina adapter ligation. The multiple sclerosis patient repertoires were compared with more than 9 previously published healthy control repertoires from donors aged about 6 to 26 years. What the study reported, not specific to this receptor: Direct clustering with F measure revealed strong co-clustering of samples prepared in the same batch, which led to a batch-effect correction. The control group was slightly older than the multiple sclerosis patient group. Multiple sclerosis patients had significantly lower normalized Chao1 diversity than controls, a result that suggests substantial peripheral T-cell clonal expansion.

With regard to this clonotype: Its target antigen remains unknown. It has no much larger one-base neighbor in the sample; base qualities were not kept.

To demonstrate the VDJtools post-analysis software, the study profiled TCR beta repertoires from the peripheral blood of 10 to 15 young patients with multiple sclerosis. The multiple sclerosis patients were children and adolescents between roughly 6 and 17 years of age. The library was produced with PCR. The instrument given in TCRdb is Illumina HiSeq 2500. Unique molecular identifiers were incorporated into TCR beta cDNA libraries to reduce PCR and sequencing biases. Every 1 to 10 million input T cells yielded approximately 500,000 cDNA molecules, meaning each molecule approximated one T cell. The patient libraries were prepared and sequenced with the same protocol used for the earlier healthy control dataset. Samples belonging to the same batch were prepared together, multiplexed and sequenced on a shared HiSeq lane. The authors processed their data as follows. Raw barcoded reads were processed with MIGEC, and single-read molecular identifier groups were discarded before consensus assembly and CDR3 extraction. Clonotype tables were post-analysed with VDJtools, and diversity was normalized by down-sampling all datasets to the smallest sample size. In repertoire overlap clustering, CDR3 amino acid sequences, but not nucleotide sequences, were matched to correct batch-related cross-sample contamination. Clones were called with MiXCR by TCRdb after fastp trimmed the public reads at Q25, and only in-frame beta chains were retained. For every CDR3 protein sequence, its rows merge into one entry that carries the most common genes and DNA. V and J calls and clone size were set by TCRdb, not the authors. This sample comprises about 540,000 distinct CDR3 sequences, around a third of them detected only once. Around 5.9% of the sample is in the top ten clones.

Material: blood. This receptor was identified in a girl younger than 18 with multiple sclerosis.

The DNA sequence reads TGCAGTGCTCCTCGGACTAGCGGGGGGCGCCCCAATGAGCAGTTCTTC. Translated, this gives CSAPRTSGGRPNEQFF. The sequence links TRBV20-1 to TRBJ2-1; TRBD2 lines up with 14 middle nucleotides. Germline trimming: 5 bases from V, 6 bases from J; junction bases outside gene matches: 9. The CDR3 holds 16 amino acids from the cysteine to the phenylalanine. Kept here is only the CDR3 DNA, which spans 48 bases and is read in frame from base 1. The germline V gene (reference sequence) supplies CDR1 DFQATT and CDR2 SNEGSKA.